Sequencing of this T cell receptor (beta chain) was carried out in a study of beta chain features in type 1 diabetes. Remarks on this clone: Its antigen is not known.

Study results and limitations: All four CD4+ subsets of Type 1 diabetes patients contained TCRB CDR3s that were moderately but significantly shorter.

The study reverse transcribed the entire isolated RNA, so it sequenced expressed TCRB transcripts. TCRdb's table, derived via immunoSEQ multiplex PCR, lists solely in-frame clones and lacks some. The repertoire has more than 100,000 clones, roughly 15% of them found once; the top ten carry 2.3%. The sample taken for sequencing was central memory CD4+ T cells from blood. This clonotype was obtained from a man aged 25-40 years with type 1 diabetes.

The CDR3 nucleotides are TGTGCCAGCAGCCCGGGCCTCGATGAAGCTTTCTTT. It codes for CASSPGLDEAFF. The V call is TRBV2, the J call TRBJ1-1; the D is unclear. CDR1 is SNHLY and CDR2 is FYNNEI in the germline V gene. This CDR3 comprises 12 residues. Trimming removed 6 bases from V and 7 bases from J, with 12 bases in between.